This T cell receptor (beta chain) was captured by sequencing in a study of shared clonotypes between healthy human individuals. Points from the study as a whole: Among donors, clonotype sharing was expected to be affected by sequencing depth. Lower generation probabilities were found for non-shared clonotypes than for those shared by all four donors.

Sequenced by immunoSEQ multiplex PCR; TCRdb stores in-frame clones only, minus some. The table records over a million clones, 95% to 99% of them present only once. Germline assignment: CDR1 SGHAT and CDR2 FQNNGV. This CDR3 is 16 amino acids long. V was cut by 1 base and J by 0 bases, with 11 bases left in between. Details on this clone: Its antigen is not known.

The chain carries TRBV11-2 and TRBJ2-3; D possibly corresponds to TRBD2 (6 bases). This sequence originates from a man aged 30-40 years in good health. Sequencing used naive CD4+ T cells sorted from blood. Subset noted: CD45RA+ positively selected. CDR3 residues: CASSLAGALSTDTQYF. DNA for the CDR3: TGTGCCAGCAGCTTAGCGGGAGCGCTTAGCACAGATACGCAGTATTTT.